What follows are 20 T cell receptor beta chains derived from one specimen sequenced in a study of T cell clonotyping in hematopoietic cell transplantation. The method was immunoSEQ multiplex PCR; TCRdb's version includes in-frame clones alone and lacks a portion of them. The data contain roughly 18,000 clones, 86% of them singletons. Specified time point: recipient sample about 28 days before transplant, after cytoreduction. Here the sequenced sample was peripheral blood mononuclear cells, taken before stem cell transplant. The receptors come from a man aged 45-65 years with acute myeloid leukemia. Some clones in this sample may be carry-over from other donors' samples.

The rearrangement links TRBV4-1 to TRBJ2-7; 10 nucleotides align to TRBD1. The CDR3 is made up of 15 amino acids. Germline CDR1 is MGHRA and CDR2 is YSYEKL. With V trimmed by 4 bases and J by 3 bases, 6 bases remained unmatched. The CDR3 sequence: CASSRGTGVLYEQYF. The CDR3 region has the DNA TGCGCCAGCAGCCGAGGGACAGGGGTTCTCTACGAGCAGTACTTC.

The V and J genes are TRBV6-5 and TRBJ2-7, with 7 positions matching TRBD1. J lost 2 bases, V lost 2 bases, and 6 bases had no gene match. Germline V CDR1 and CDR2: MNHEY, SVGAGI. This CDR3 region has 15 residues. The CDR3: CASSYTGDSTYEQYF. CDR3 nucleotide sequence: TGTGCCAGCAGTTACACCGGGGACAGTACCTACGAGCAGTACTTC.

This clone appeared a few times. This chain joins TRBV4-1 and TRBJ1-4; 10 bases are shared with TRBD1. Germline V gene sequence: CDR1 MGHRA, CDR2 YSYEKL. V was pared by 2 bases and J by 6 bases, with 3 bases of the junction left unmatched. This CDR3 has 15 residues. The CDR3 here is CASSQTGTGDEKLFF. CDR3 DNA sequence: TGCGCCAGCAGCCAAACCGGGACAGGGGATGAAAAACTGTTTTTT.

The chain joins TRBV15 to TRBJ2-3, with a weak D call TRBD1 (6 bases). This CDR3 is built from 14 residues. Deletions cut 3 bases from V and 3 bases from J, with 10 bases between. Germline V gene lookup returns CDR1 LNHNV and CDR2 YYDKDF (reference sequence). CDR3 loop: CATSRDSLTDTQYF. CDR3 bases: TGTGCCACCAGCAGGGACAGCCTGACAGATACGCAGTATTTT.

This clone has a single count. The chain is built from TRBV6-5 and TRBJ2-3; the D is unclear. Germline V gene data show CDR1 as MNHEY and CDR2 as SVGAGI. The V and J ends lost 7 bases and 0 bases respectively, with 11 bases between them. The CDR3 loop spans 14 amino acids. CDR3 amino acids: CASKASASTDTQYF. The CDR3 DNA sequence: TGTGCCAGCAAAGCAAGTGCTAGCACAGATACGCAGTATTTT.

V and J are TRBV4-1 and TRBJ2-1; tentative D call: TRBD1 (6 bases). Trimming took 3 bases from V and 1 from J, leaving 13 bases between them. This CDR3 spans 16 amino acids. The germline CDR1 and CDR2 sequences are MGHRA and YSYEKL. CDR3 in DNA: TGCGCCAGCAGCCACTCCCGGGACAATTCCTACAATGAGCAGTTCTTC. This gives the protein CASSHSRDNSYNEQFF.

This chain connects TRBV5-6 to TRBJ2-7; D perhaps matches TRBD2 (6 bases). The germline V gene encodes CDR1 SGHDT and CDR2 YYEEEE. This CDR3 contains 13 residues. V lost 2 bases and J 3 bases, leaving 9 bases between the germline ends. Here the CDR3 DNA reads TGTGCCAGCAGCTTCGGGGGAGACTACGAGCAGTACTTC. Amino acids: CASSFGGDYEQYF.

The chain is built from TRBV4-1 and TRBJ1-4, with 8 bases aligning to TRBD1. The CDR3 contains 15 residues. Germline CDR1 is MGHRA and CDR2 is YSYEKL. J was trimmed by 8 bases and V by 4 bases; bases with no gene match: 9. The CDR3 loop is CASSLGQGAREKLFF. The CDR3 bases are TGCGCCAGCAGCCTCGGACAGGGTGCTCGGGAAAAACTGTTTTTT.

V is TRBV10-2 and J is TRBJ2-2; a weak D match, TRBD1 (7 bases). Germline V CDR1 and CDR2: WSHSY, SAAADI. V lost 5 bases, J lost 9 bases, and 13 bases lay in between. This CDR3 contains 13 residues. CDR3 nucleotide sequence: TGCGCCAGCAGTTACAGGGGAGGCAGGGAGCTGTTTTTT. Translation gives CASSYRGGRELFF.

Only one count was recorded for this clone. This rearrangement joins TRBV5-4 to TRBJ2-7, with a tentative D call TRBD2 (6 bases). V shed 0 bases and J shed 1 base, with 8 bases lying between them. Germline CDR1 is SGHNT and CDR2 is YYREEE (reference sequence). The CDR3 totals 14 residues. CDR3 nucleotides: TGTGCCAGCAGCTTGGGGGGGGATTCCTACGAGCAGTACTTC. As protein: CASSLGGDSYEQYF.

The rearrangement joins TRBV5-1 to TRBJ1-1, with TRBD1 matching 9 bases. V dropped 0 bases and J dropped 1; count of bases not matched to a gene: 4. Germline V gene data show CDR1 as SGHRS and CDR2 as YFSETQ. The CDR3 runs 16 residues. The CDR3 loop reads CASSLDPGQGNTEAFF. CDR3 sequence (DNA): TGCGCCAGCAGCTTGGACCCGGGACAGGGGAACACTGAAGCTTTCTTT.

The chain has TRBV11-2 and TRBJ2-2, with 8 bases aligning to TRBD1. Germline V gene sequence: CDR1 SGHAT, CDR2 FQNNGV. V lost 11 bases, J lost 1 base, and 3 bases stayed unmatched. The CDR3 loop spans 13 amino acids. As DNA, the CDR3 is TGTGCCTTGGGGACAGGGAACACCGGGGAGCTGTTTTTT. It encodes CALGTGNTGELFF.

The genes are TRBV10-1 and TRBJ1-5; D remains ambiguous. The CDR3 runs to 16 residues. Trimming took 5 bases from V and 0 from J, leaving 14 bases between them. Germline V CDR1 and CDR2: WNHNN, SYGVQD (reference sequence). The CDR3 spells CASSHGQIGSNQPQHF. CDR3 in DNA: TGCGCCAGCAGTCACGGCCAAATCGGTAGCAATCAGCCCCAGCATTTT.

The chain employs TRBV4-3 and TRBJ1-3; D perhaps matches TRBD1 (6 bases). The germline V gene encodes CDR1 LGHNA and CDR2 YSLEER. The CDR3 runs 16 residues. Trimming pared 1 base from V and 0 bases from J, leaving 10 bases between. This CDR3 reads CASSQGPQGSGNTIYF. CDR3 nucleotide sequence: TGCGCCAGCAGCCAAGGACCACAGGGCTCTGGAAACACCATATATTTT.

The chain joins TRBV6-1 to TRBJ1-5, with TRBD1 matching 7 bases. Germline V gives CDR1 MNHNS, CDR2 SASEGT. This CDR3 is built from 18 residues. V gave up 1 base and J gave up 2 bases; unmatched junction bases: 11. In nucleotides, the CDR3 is TGTGCCAGCAGTGAAGTCAGGACAGGAAGGTTTCGCAATCAGCCCCAGCATTTT. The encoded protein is CASSEVRTGRFRNQPQHF.

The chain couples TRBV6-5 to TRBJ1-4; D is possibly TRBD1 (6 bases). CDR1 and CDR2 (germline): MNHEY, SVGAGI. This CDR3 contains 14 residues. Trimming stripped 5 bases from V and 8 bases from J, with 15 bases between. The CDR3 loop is CASSPSYREEKLFF. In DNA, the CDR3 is TGTGCCAGCAGTCCCTCCTACAGGGAAGAAAAACTGTTTTTT.

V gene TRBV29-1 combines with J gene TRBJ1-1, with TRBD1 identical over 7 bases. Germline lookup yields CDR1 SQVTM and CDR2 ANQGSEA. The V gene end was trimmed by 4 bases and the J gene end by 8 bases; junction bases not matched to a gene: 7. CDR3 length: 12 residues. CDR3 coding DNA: TGCAGCGTTGTAAAGGGGGCTATGGAAGCTTTCTTT. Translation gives CSVVKGAMEAFF.

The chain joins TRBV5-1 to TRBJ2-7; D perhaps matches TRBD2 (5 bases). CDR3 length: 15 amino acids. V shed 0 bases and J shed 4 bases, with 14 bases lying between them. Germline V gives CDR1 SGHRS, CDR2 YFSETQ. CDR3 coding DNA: TGCGCCAGCAGCTTGGCAGCGGCTCCCTTATACGAGCAGTACTTC. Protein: CASSLAAAPLYEQYF.

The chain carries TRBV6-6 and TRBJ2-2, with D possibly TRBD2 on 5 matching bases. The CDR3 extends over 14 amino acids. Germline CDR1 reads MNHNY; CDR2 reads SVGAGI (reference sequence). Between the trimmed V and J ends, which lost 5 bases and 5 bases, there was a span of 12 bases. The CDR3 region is CASSAERGTGELFF. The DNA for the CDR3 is TGTGCCAGCAGTGCCGAACGGGGAACCGGGGAGCTGTTTTTT.

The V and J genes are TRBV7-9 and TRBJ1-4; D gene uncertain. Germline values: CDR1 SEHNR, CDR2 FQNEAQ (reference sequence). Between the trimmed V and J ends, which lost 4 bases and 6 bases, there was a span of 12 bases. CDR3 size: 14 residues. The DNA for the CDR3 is TGTGCCAGCAGCTCGACCGGGCCCTATGAAAAACTGTTTTTT. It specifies CASSSTGPYEKLFF.